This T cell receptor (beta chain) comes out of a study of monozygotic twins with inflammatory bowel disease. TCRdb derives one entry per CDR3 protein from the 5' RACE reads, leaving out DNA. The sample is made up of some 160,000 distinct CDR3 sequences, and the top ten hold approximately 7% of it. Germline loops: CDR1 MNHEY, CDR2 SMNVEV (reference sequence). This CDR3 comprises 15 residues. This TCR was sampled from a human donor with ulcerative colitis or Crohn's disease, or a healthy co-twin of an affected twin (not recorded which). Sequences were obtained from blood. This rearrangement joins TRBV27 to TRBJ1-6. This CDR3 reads CASSFVNRNNSPLHF.